This T cell receptor beta chain was observed in a study of cytomegalovirus exposure and HLA in healthy donors. Overall study results and limits: High sensitivity and specificity were reportedly achieved when the classifier diagnosed cytomegalovirus status. A later analysis found most CMV-associated TCR beta chains apparently HLA-restricted.

This PCR relied on a set of 60 Vbeta primers and 13 Jbeta primers. Produced via immunoSEQ multiplex PCR; TCRdb's table is partial and in-frame only. Found here are under 150,000 clones, approximately 84% of them singletons; the top ten hold 2.5% to 3.5%. CDR1 is SGHNT and CDR2 is YYREEE in the germline V gene (reference sequence). The germline V and J ends were trimmed by 0 bases and 4 bases, with 14 bases remaining between them. There are 16 residues in the CDR3. As regards this clone: Its antigen is undetermined.

This sequence joins TRBV5-4 and TRBJ2-1; tentatively, D is TRBD2 (6 bases). The sequencing sample was made of PBMCs. This clonotype was sampled from a boy between 2 and 15 years old in good health and CMV-seronegative. CDR3 DNA sequence: TGTGCCAGCAGCTTGGCTAGCGCGTTGAAGTACAATGAGCAGTTCTTC. This encodes CASSLASALKYNEQFF. The variable domain in full, with the rest retrieved from reference TRBV5-4 and TRBJ2-1, is ETGVTQSPTHLIKTRGQQVTLRCSSQSGHNTVSWYQQALGQGPQFIFQYYREEENGRGNFPPRFSGLQFPNYSSELNVNALELDDSALYLCASSLASALKYNEQFFGPGTRLTVL.